This T cell receptor (beta chain) was identified during a study of radiotherapy plus CTLA-4 blockade in lung cancer. Findings of the study overall: Tumor-origin TCR clones grew in blood after radiotherapy plus ipilimumab.

Details on this clone: Its antigen remains unknown.

Method: immunoSEQ multiplex PCR; TCRdb's copy keeps in-frame clones and lacks some. The data contain some 77,000 clones, 70% to 90% of them singletons. Trimming left V 4 bases short and J 1 base short, with 7 bases between. This CDR3 is built from 14 residues. CDR1 is MGHRA, CDR2 YSYEKL, per germline. The specimen comprised peripheral blood, sampled from a patient treated with radiotherapy plus ipilimumab. The genes are TRBV4-1 and TRBJ2-2, with no clear D. This clonotype originated in a human donor with non-small cell lung cancer who had a partial response to radiotherapy plus ipilimumab. The CDR3 DNA reads TGCGCCAGCAGCCGTACCGGGAACACCGGGGAGCTGTTTTTT. Translated, it gives CASSRTGNTGELFF.